The 19 T cell receptor beta chains in this list originate from one sample, sequenced in a study of cytomegalovirus exposure and HLA in healthy donors. With 60 Vbeta and 13 Jbeta primers, the PCR was carried out. Sequencing was performed with immunoSEQ multiplex PCR; in TCRdb, only in-frame clones are kept and a portion is missing. The sample records 150,000 to 200,000 clones, 80% to 85% being singletons. The sequenced sample consisted of PBMCs. The receptors derive from a woman in her late teens or twenties in good health and CMV-seropositive.

The rearrangement links TRBV5-6 to TRBJ1-5; D gene ambiguous. The germline CDR1 and CDR2 sequences are SGHDT and YYEEEE. Trimming removed 1 base at V and 0 bases at J, with 8 bases between. The CDR3 has 15 amino acids. In DNA, the CDR3 is TGTGCCAGCAGCTTGTACAGCCATAGCAATCAGCCCCAGCATTTT. Its protein is CASSLYSHSNQPQHF.

The CDR3 DNA follows: TGTGTCAGAAGCTTACCAGGGCCCACCCACCTATCCTACGAGCAGTACGTC. Amino acids: CVRSLPGPTHLSYEQYV. The chain is built from TRBV7-5 and TRBJ2-7; TRBD1, as called in the table, went unchecked against the DNA. TRBV7-5 counts as a pseudogene. This CDR3 is 17 amino acids long.

This chain joins TRBV18 and TRBJ2-5; TRBD2 might be the D (5 bases). Germline V gene data show CDR1 as KGHSH and CDR2 as LQKENI. The CDR3 is made up of 17 amino acids. Trimming left V 1 base short and J 1 base short, with 16 bases between. The CDR3: CASSPQGLGETQETQYF. In nucleotides, the CDR3 is TGTGCCAGCTCACCACAAGGACTGGGTGAGACCCAAGAGACCCAGTACTTC. Complete variable domain (other parts from reference TRBV18 and TRBJ2-5): NAGVMQNPRHLVRRRGQEARLRCSPMKGHSHVYWYRQLPEEGLKFMVYLQKENIIDESGMPKERFSAEFPKEGPSILRIQQVVRGDSAAYFCASSPQGLGETQETQYFGPGTRLLVL.

This chain connects TRBV30 to TRBJ2-3; 11 bases line up with TRBD2. The germline gives CDR1 GTSNPN, CDR2 SVGIG (reference sequence). The CDR3 spans 15 residues. Trimming at V came to 0 bases and at J to 8 bases, leaving 7 bases not matched to a gene. Here the CDR3 DNA reads TGTGCCTGGAGTGTTATAACTAGCGGGGGAGGTACGCAGTATTTT. Protein sequence: CAWSVITSGGGTQYF.

The rearrangement uses TRBV11-3 and TRBJ2-3; 9 bases map to TRBD1. Germline lookup yields CDR1 SGHNT and CDR2 YENEEA. This CDR3 region has 16 residues. V lost 6 bases, J lost 1 base, and 8 bases stayed unmatched. CDR3 sequence (DNA): TGTGCCAGCAGTCTCCGCTGGACAGGGGGCACAGATACGCAGTATTTT. Translated, it gives CASSLRWTGGTDTQYF. Filled out from reference TRBV11-3 and TRBJ2-3, the complete variable domain reads EAGVVQSPRYKIIEKKQPVAFWCNPISGHNTLYWYLQNLGQGPELLIRYENEEAVDDSQLPKDRFSAERLKGVDSTLKIQPAELGDSAVYLCASSLRWTGGTDTQYFGPGTRLTVL.

This chain connects TRBV5-5 to TRBJ2-7; TRBD2 agrees at 8 bases. V lost 7 bases to trimming and J lost 3 bases; unmatched junction nucleotides: 9. Per germline, CDR1 SGHKS and CDR2 YYEKEE (reference sequence). This CDR3 has 14 amino acids. In nucleotides, the CDR3 is TGTGCCAGCCCTCCGGGGCTAGCGGGCTACGAGCAGTACGTC. Protein product: CASPPGLAGYEQYV.

The chain couples TRBV19 to TRBJ1-3; no firm D call. Germline lookup yields CDR1 LNHDA and CDR2 SQIVND (reference sequence). CDR3 size: 16 residues. V lost 3 bases to trimming and J lost 1 base, with 13 bases between them. CDR3 DNA sequence: TGTGCCAGTAGTATTACCGGGATTAGTTCTGGAAACACCATATATTTT. Translating it yields CASSITGISSGNTIYF.

This clone was counted a single time. This chain connects TRBV10-3 to TRBJ2-1; D is perhaps TRBD2 (7 bases). Trimming removed 7 bases from V and 5 bases from J, with 12 bases in between. Germline values: CDR1 ENHRY, CDR2 SYGVKD. The CDR3 covers 13 residues. The CDR3 reads CAINGGLNNEQFF. In DNA form, the CDR3 reads TGTGCCATCAACGGGGGGCTGAACAATGAGCAGTTCTTC.

Only a few counts were recorded for this clone. The chain is built from TRBV6-4 and TRBJ2-7; 9 positions match TRBD2. The CDR3 is made up of 16 amino acids. CDR1 and CDR2 (germline): MRHNA, SNTAGT. V was clipped by 9 bases and J by 3 bases; unmatched bases: 15. Written as DNA, the CDR3 is TGTGCCAGGGACCCCCGGTGGCGGGGGGGGTTCTACGAGCAGTACGTC. It encodes CARDPRWRGGFYEQYV.

This chain links TRBV2 with TRBJ1-1, with 7 nucleotides matching TRBD1. The CDR3 extends over 14 amino acids. CDR1 and CDR2 from the germline V gene are SNHLY and FYNNEI. Trimming removed 11 bases from V and 7 bases from J; junction bases left unmatched: 16. CDR3 in amino acids: CAAKRDSVRSEAFF. The CDR3 DNA reads as TGTGCCGCCAAAAGGGACAGTGTTCGTAGTGAAGCTTTCTTT.

A remark on this clone: The junction differs from germline at one of its ends, possibly a read error. The chain carries TRBV7-3 and TRBJ2-7; TRBD2 aligns across 10 bases. The CDR3 is 13 amino acids. Germline V CDR1 and CDR2: SGHTA, FQGTGA. CDR3 bases: TGTGCCAGCAGCTTAACCAGCGGGGGGGCTCTGCACTTC. Translation: CASSLTSGGALHF.

The J gene is TRBJ1-5, the V gene TRBV19; 7 nucleotides agree with TRBD1. From germline, CDR1 is LNHDA and CDR2 SQIVND (reference sequence). The junction had 17 bases not matched to a gene; V was cut back by 1 base and J by 11 bases. This CDR3 contains 17 residues. CDR3 DNA sequence: TGTGCCAGTAGTATAGTGAGACGGGACAGTTTACCATGGACCCAGCATTTT. Amino acid sequence: CASSIVRRDSLPWTQHF. The full variable domain, rest sourced from reference TRBV19 and TRBJ1-5, is DGGITQSPKYLFRKEGQNVTLSCEQNLNHDAMYWYRQDPGQGLRLIYYSQIVNDFQKGDIAEGYSVSREKKESFPLTVTSAQKNPTAFYLCASSIVRRDSLPWTQHFGDGTRLSIL.

The rearrangement links TRBV2 to TRBJ2-2; D is unresolved. Germline V CDR1 and CDR2: SNHLY, FYNNEI. The germline V and J ends were trimmed by 6 bases and 1 base, with 12 bases remaining between them. The CDR3 consists of 15 residues. DNA of the CDR3: TGTGCCAGCAGGACACGTGGCCAGAACACCGGGGAGCTGTTTTTT. Translating gives CASRTRGQNTGELFF.

The rearrangement uses TRBV4-2 and TRBJ1-4; TRBD1 aligns across 8 bases. The CDR3 is made up of 16 amino acids. The ends lost 0 bases at V and 8 bases at J; junction bases unmatched: 8. Germline values: CDR1 LGHNA, CDR2 YNFKEQ. The CDR3 coding sequence is TGTGCCAGCAGCCAAGATAGGGCAGGGGGCGCGGAAAAACTGTTTTTT. As protein: CASSQDRAGGAEKLFF.

This clone has more than one count but fewer than ten. V is TRBV28 and J is TRBJ2-4; 9 bases match TRBD1. CDR1 and CDR2 (germline): MDHEN, SYDVKM. This CDR3 has 15 amino acids. The J segment lost 9 bases and the V segment lost 5 bases, leaving 11 bases of the junction unmatched. CDR3 loop: CASSPRDRVLGIQYF. CDR3 coding DNA: TGTGCCAGCAGTCCGAGGGACAGGGTTCTGGGCATTCAGTACTTC.

This chain uses TRBV27 with TRBJ1-2; D is perhaps TRBD1 (6 bases). The germline gives CDR1 MNHEY, CDR2 SMNVEV (reference sequence). CDR3 size: 14 residues. V lost 6 bases and J 1 base, leaving 12 bases between the germline ends. The CDR3 DNA is TGTGCCAGCAGATTCGACAGGAATAACTATGGCTACACCTTC. As protein: CASRFDRNNYGYTF.

The rearrangement links TRBV7-9 to TRBJ1-4, with 7 bases lining up with TRBD1. J lost 10 bases, V lost 5 bases, and 13 bases had no gene match. There are 15 residues in the CDR3. Germline V gene data show CDR1 as SEHNR and CDR2 as FQNEAQ (reference sequence). The CDR3 reads CASSLTGTVFGKLFF. CDR3 sequence (DNA): TGTGCCAGCAGCCTTACCGGGACAGTATTCGGAAAACTGTTTTTT.

The chain couples TRBV25-1 to TRBJ2-1; 9 positions match TRBD1. Trimming took 4 bases from V and 5 from J; bases not matched to a gene: 6. The germline V gene has CDR1 MGHDK and CDR2 SYGVNS. CDR3 length: 15 residues. The CDR3 protein is CASSAPGQGNNEQFF. For the CDR3, the DNA is TGTGCCAGCAGTGCCCCAGGACAGGGGAACAATGAGCAGTTCTTC.

This chain links TRBV4-1 with TRBJ1-2, with 10 bases fitting TRBD1. CDR1 MGHRA and CDR2 YSYEKL come from the germline V gene. The CDR3 extends over 14 amino acids. Trimming cost V 6 bases and J 6 bases; bases outside gene matches: 7. DNA of the CDR3: TGCGCCAGCAGTATTCCGGGACAGGGGAATGGCTACACCTTC. This sequence encodes CASSIPGQGNGYTF.